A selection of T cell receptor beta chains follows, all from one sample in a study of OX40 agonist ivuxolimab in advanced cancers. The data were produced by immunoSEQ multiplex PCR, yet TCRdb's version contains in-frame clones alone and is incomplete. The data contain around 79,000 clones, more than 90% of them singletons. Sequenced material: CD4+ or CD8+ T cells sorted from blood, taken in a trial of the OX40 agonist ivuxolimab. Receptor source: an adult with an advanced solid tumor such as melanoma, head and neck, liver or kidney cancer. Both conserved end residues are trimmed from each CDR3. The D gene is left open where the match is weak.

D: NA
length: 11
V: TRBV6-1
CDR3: ASSEQGNYGYT

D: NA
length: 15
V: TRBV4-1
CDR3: ASSQEIRTEGNQPQH

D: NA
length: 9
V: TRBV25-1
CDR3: ASLDSYEQY

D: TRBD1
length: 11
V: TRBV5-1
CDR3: ASSYGTVYEQY

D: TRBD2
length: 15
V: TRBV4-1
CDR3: ASSTLAGGPSTDTQY

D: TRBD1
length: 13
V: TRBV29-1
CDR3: SVTGGDLTGTEAF

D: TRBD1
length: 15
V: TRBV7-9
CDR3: ASSSPGQGPNTGELF

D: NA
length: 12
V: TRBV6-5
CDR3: ASRFTGEEGTQY

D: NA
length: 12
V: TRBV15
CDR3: ATSSGTHAGEQY

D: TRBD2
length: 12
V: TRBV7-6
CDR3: ASASGVSTDTQY

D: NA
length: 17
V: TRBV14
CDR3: ASSQGRRGPHANTGELF

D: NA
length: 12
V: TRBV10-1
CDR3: ASSPGGGRPEAF

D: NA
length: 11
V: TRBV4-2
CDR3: ASSQDRPDTQY

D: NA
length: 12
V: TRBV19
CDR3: ASSIPGTEYGYT

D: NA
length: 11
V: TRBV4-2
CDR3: ASSLGMEETQY

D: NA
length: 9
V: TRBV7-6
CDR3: ASSSQETQY

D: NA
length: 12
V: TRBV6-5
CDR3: ASSYSEGVAGYT

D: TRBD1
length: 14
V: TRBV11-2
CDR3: ASSSHDRAEGNTIY

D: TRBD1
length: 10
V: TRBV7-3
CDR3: ASSPGTAEQY

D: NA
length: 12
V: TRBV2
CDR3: ASSVRRDAYEQY

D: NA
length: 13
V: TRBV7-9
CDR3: ASSRTGPQEETQY

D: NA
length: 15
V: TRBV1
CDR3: TSSHRWDRGRNTEAF

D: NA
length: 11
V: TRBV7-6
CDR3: ASADGVSQPQH

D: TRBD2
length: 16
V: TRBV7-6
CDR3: ASSSQLAGGGLYNEQF

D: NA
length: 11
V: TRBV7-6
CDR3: ASSSTGAEKLF

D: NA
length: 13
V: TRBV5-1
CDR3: ASSPRDTDSYEQY

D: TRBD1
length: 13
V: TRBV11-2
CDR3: ASSTNRDRYSPLH

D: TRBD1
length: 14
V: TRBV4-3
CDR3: ASSQGTGDRGNTIY

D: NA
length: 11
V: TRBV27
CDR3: ASSFSPGGEQY

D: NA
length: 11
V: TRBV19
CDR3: ASSIGSGAEQY

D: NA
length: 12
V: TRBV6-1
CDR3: ASRNSGNWETQY